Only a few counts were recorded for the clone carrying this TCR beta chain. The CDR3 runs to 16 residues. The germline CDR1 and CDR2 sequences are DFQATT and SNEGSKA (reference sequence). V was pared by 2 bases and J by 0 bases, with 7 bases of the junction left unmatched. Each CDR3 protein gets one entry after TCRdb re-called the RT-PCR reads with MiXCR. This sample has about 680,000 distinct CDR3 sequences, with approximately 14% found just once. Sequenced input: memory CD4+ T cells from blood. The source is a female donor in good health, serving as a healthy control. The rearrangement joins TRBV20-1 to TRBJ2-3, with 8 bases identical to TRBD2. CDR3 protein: CSARRGSGGSTDTQYF. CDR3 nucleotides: TGCAGTGCTAGAAGGGGGAGCGGGGGCAGCACAGATACGCAGTATTTT.